This section outlines one T cell receptor (beta chain) sequence together with its context. This clone's antigen is unknown. No clone much larger than this one lies a single base away; base qualities are absent. This specimen comes from a study of cytomegalovirus exposure and HLA in healthy donors (dated by TCRdb to between 2016 and 2019). Regarding the research as a whole: A later analysis indicated that the 120 validation repertoires were generated on the platform also employed for the 666 repertoires of the first cohort. The study was designed to test whether signatures of past pathogen exposure could be identified by cataloging public T cell receptors. Besides the first cohort of 500 to 700 subjects, a separate validation cohort made up of over 95 different subjects was used. High-throughput TCR immunosequencing, statistical association of individual TCRs with disease status, and machine learning were combined to predict cytomegalovirus infection status.

The V end loses 2 bases and the J end loses 3 bases, and a stretch of 2 bases separates them. According to the germline V gene, CDR1 reads MDHEN and CDR2 reads SYDVKM. Counted from cysteine to phenylalanine, this CDR3 has 11 amino acids. The only DNA kept is the CDR3, 33 bases in frame from the first base. The donors belonged to the validation cohort of over a hundred subjects, which was separate from the 666-subject first cohort. The method was the immunoSEQ multiplex PCR assay. On the study's bioinformatics: A statistical classification framework was developed to diagnose cytomegalovirus status using the catalog of TCR beta chain sequences. Here the immuneACCESS table is served through TCRdb, limited to in-frame sequences with V and J called. Missing clones are a known gap in these copies; in checked studies unresolved V genes cover under half, and the rest lacks a known reason. The V and J calls and clone size come from that table; D and trimming were worked out from the DNA. This sample is represented by some 60,000 clones; around 96% of them were singletons. The top ten constitute 0.9% to 1% of the sample.

The research as a whole found: Subsequent analysis determined that TCRs grouped into clusters in the first cohort also showed a tendency toward co-occurrence across the 120 or so validation repertoires, and roughly 94% of cluster scores exceeded 0. Across donors, most TCR sequences were observed very rarely, whereas some public TCRs were present in many individuals. Three of the identified cytomegalovirus-associated TCR beta chains were confirmed in vitro to be specific for cytomegalovirus antigens. The study gave a list of some 150 TCR beta chains associated with cytomegalovirus. The validation cohort had no HLA typing available for a later analysis, so co-occurrence within that cohort was assessed over all 120 or so repertoires. The classifier was reported to diagnose cytomegalovirus status with high specificity and sensitivity in both the original cohort and the validation cohort. It was suggested by the authors that the approach could potentially be generalized to other disease states and immunological phenotypes.

The rearrangement combines TRBV28 with TRBJ2-7; no D gene is confidently identified. This sequence was found in a young man in good health and CMV-seronegative. Material: PBMCs. The CDR3 has the sequence CASSLHYEQYF. The nucleotide sequence reads TGTGCCAGCAGTTTACACTACGAGCAGTACTTC.